This T cell receptor (beta chain) was found in a study of identical twins. Findings of the study overall: Cord blood's abundant beta clonotypes had fewer insertions, unlike memory repertoires. One should note that invariant MAIT and iNKT cells could partly confound zero-insertion analyses.

This clonotype appeared a few times. The antigen remains unidentified. Looked up from germline, CDR1 is DFQATT and CDR2 is SNEGSKA (reference sequence). Trimming took off 0 bases at V and 1 base at J, with 9 bases between the two ends. The CDR3 length is 14 residues. TCRdb reprocessed the 5' RACE reads with MiXCR, giving one entry per CDR3 protein. The sample gives over 550,000 distinct CDR3 sequences, about 7% of which show up once; 1.6% is in the top ten. Another study also made use of these data, one on yellow fever vaccine responses in identical twins.

This chain links TRBV20-1 with TRBJ1-2; D remains ambiguous. The receptor comes from a woman in her late teens or twenties in good health. The material sequenced was PBMCs. CDR3 residues: CSARDPGGNYGYTF. CDR3 nucleotide sequence: TGCAGTGCTAGAGACCCCGGTGGTAACTATGGCTACACCTTC.